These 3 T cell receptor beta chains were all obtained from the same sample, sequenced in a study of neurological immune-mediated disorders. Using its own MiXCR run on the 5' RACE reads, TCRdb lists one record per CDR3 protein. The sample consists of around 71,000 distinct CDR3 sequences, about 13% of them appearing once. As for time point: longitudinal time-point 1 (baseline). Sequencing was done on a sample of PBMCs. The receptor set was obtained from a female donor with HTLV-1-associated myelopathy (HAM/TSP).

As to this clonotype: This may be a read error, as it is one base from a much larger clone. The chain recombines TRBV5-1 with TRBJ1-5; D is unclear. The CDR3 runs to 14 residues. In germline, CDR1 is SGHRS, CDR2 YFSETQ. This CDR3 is CASSFGDGNRPQHF. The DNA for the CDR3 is TGCGCCAGCAGCTTCGGTGATGGGAATCGGCCCCAGCATTTT. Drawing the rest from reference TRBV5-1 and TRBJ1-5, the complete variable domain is KAGVTQTPRYLIKTRGQQVTLSCSPISGHRSVSWYQQTPGQGLQFLFEYFSETQRNKGNFPGRFSGRQFSNSRSEMNVSTLELGDSALYLCASSFGDGNRPQHFGDGTRLSIL.

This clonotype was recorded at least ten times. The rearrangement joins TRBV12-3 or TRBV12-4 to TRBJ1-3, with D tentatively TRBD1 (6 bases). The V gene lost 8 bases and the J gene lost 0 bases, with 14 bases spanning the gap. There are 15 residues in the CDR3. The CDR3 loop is CASETGLNSGNTIYF. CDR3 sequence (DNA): TGTGCCAGCGAGACAGGTTTAAACTCTGGAAACACCATATATTTT.

The CDR3 is CASSRDIANTEAFF. The CDR3 bases are TGTGCCAGCAGCAGGGACATCGCAAACACTGAAGCTTTCTTT. The chain links TRBV12-3 or TRBV12-4 to TRBJ1-1; the D gene is possibly TRBD1 (6 bases). The CDR3 loop spans 14 amino acids. Deletions cut 6 bases from V and 2 bases from J, with 13 bases between.